This TCR beta chain was identified in a study of blood T cell repertoires in COVID-19. Across the whole study: The analysed material was cDNA or gDNA that came from T cells, B-cell-depleted T cells, or PBMCs.

Clones were sequenced by immunoSEQ multiplex PCR, and TCRdb holds only the in-frame ones, with some missing. The data hold 200,000 to 250,000 clones, with roughly 86% observed a single time. The specimen sequenced was peripheral blood. The sequence was collected from a woman aged 70-85 years with active or convalescent COVID-19.

For the CDR3, the DNA is TGTGCCAGCAGCTCGCCGCAGGGGTTACCCGGGGAGCTGTTTTTT. It yields the protein CASSSPQGLPGELFF. The chain links TRBV5-6 to TRBJ2-2, with a possible D match to TRBD1 (6 bases). Germline V gives CDR1 SGHDT, CDR2 YYEEEE. CDR3 size: 15 residues. Trimming removed 3 bases from V and 6 bases from J, with 15 bases in between.